The 8 T cell receptor beta chains listed next were all sequenced from one sample in a study of blood T cell repertoires in COVID-19. The repertoire was sequenced with immunoSEQ multiplex PCR; TCRdb's copy has only in-frame clones and lacks some. The table records some 150,000 clones, approximately 88% of them present only once. The sequenced material came from peripheral blood. The receptors were gathered from a man between 70 and 80 years old with acute or convalescent COVID-19.

The chain recombines TRBV7-6 with TRBJ2-3; D remains unclear. With 2 bases removed from V and 5 bases from J, the gap between germline ends came to 14 bases. Germline assignment: CDR1 SGHVS and CDR2 FNYEAQ. The CDR3 loop spans 15 amino acids. CDR3 region: CASSLMAENGDTQYF. The CDR3 nucleotides read TGTGCCAGCAGCTTAATGGCGGAGAATGGAGATACGCAGTATTTT.

V usage is TRBV7-2 and J usage is TRBJ2-5; 8 positions match TRBD2. Unmatched junction bases numbered 11, after V lost 1 base and J lost 1 base. The CDR3 sequence is 18 residues long. Germline V gene lookup returns CDR1 SGHTA and CDR2 FQGNSA. In DNA, the CDR3 is TGTGCCAGCAGCTTAGAGGTGGGGGCTAGCGGGTTCCAAGAGACCCAGTACTTC. It encodes CASSLEVGASGFQETQYF.

A single count supports this clone. The chain is built from TRBV9 and TRBJ2-1; maybe TRBD2 (6 bases). V lost 0 bases and J lost 7, with 11 bases in between. Germline V lookup: CDR1 SGDLS, CDR2 YYNGEE. The CDR3 is 14 residues long. The CDR3: CASSVGTIGNEQFF. The DNA for the CDR3 is TGTGCCAGCAGCGTAGGGACTATCGGTAATGAGCAGTTCTTC.

The chain recombines TRBV7-2 with TRBJ1-2; 10 bases map to TRBD1. Unmatched junction bases numbered 10, after V lost 3 bases and J lost 6 bases. This CDR3 contains 16 residues. Germline V CDR1 and CDR2: SGHTA, FQGNSA. The CDR3 protein is CASSFPDRGGPHGYTF. CDR3 in DNA: TGTGCCAGCAGCTTCCCGGACAGGGGGGGCCCACATGGCTACACCTTC.

The chain recombines TRBV7-2 with TRBJ2-7; 10 nucleotides agree with TRBD1. Germline V gives CDR1 SGHTA, CDR2 FQGNSA. V lost 5 bases and J lost 7; bases outside the gene matches: 5. The CDR3 has 13 amino acids. The CDR3 nucleotides are TGTGCCAGCAGCCCGGACAGGGGGAGGGAGCAGTACTTC. It translates to CASSPDRGREQYF.

The chain's CDR3 is CSARQMNTEAFF. The CDR3 nucleotides read TGCAGCGCCAGACAGATGAACACTGAAGCTTTCTTT. This chain links TRBV29-1 with TRBJ1-1, with a possible D match to TRBD1 (5 bases). This CDR3 contains 12 residues. Germline-derived CDR1 and CDR2 are SQVTM and ANQGSEA. Trimming removed 7 bases at V and 0 bases at J, with 9 bases between.

The chain employs TRBV30 and TRBJ1-2, with D perhaps TRBD1 (5 bases). The V end lost 3 bases, the J end lost 7 bases, and 12 bases lay between the germline ends. The CDR3 is 12 amino acids. The germline V gene has CDR1 GTSNPN and CDR2 SVGIG (reference sequence). The CDR3 reads CAWRPREAGYTF. DNA of the CDR3: TGTGCCTGGAGGCCCAGGGAGGCTGGCTACACCTTC.

A few counts support this clone. The V call is TRBV4-2, the J call TRBJ1-2; 8 bases fit TRBD1. V gave up 3 bases and J gave up 10 bases; unmatched junction bases: 10. The CDR3 length is 14 residues. Germline values: CDR1 LGHNA, CDR2 YNFKEQ. CDR3 region: CASSQAWRTGNYTF. The CDR3 DNA is TGTGCCAGCAGCCAGGCCTGGAGGACAGGGAACTACACCTTC.